The 11 T cell receptor beta chains given below trace back to one sample, sequenced in a study of blood T cell repertoires in COVID-19 (dated by TCRdb to about 2020). Library method: the immunoSEQ multiplex PCR assay. TCRdb carries this immuneACCESS record with in-frame sequences only. Its versions omit some clonotypes, under half of them owing to an unresolved V gene in the studies checked, with the rest unexplained. This sample lists tens of thousands of clones; roughly 80% were detected once. The top ten clonotypes cover over 15% of the sample. The specimen was peripheral blood. The receptors derive from a woman aged 55-75 years with acute or convalescent COVID-19.

The chain carries TRBV5-8 and TRBJ2-3; D not resolved. The CDR3 is made up of 15 amino acids. Per germline, CDR1 SGHTS and CDR2 YDEGEE. V was pared by 5 bases and J by 4 bases, with 17 bases between. The CDR3 DNA is TGTGCCAGCAGGGCAGGTGGTTTTAGAGCAGATACGCAGTATTTT. This translates into CASRAGGFRADTQYF.

CDR3 DNA sequence: TGTGCCAGCAGTTACAGTCCAGGTCTCTATCAGCCCCAGCATTTT. It codes for CASSYSPGLYQPQHF. The chain recombines TRBV6-2 or TRBV6-3 with TRBJ1-5; D is unresolved. The CDR3 runs to 15 residues. Per the germline V gene, CDR1 is MNHEY and CDR2 is SVGEGT. With 2 bases removed from V and 5 bases from J, the gap between germline ends came to 13 bases.

This clone was picked up many times. As DNA, the CDR3 is TGCAGCGTTGAGGCCTTTTCGAACACCGGGGAGCTGTTTTTT. Translation gives CSVEAFSNTGELFF. This chain connects TRBV29-1 to TRBJ2-2; D gene ambiguous. The CDR3 has 14 residues. Germline CDR1 SQVTM, CDR2 ANQGSEA. V lost 3 bases to trimming and J lost 0 bases, with 8 bases between them.

This chain connects TRBV10-3 to TRBJ1-1; no clear D. The germline V gene encodes CDR1 ENHRY and CDR2 SYGVKD. The length of the CDR3 is 14 residues. V gave up 2 bases and J gave up 8 bases, with 15 bases separating them. CDR3 in DNA: TGTGCCATCAGTGAGGGCGGGCCTACATCCGAAGCTTTCTTT. It encodes CAISEGGPTSEAFF.

The gene calls are TRBV30 and TRBJ2-5; D remains unclear. Trimming took off 1 base at V and 5 bases at J, with 5 bases between the two ends. Germline loops: CDR1 GTSNPN, CDR2 SVGIG (reference sequence). The CDR3 contains 11 residues. CDR3 residues: CAWSGAETQYF. The CDR3 nucleotides read TGTGCCTGGAGTGGGGCCGAGACCCAGTACTTC.

The chain joins TRBV5-5 to TRBJ1-5, with TRBD1 identical over 7 bases. Germline CDR1 is SGHKS and CDR2 is YYEKEE (reference sequence). J lost 2 bases, V lost 5 bases, and 4 bases had no gene match. The CDR3 has 14 amino acids. The CDR3, as DNA: TGTGCCAGCAGTTCCGGGACAGGCAATCAGCCCCAGCATTTT. Protein product: CASSSGTGNQPQHF.

The rearrangement joins TRBV7-9 to TRBJ2-5, with 9 bases aligning to TRBD1. The ends lost 1 base at V and 2 bases at J; junction bases unmatched: 2. CDR1 and CDR2 from the germline V gene are SEHNR and FQNEAQ (reference sequence). This CDR3 is built from 15 residues. The CDR3 nucleotides are TGTGCCAGCAGCTTAGTTGGACAGGGGCAAGAGACCCAGTACTTC. This translates into CASSLVGQGQETQYF.

J is TRBJ1-1 and V is TRBV5-1, with D possibly being TRBD1 (6 bases). Germline V CDR1 and CDR2: SGHRS, YFSETQ. CDR3 length equals 16 residues. Trimming removed 2 bases at V and 4 bases at J, with 18 bases between. This chain's CDR3 is CASSFMPQGSVTEAFF. CDR3 in DNA: TGCGCCAGCAGCTTTATGCCCCAGGGGAGTGTCACTGAAGCTTTCTTT.

This clone was picked up a small number of times. The gene calls are TRBV5-6 and TRBJ1-4, with a possible D match to TRBD1 (6 bases). The length of the CDR3 is 18 residues. Trimming took 2 bases from V and 0 from J, leaving 17 bases between them. Germline CDR1 is SGHDT and CDR2 is YYEEEE. CDR3 nucleotides: TGTGCCAGCAGCTTAATCAGGGGCAGCTCGGCAACTAATGAAAAACTGTTTTTT. Translation: CASSLIRGSSATNEKLFF.

The chain uses TRBV4-2 and TRBJ2-3; D not resolved. From germline, CDR1 is LGHNA and CDR2 YNFKEQ. This CDR3 contains 16 residues. V lost 1 base and J 0 bases, leaving 11 bases between the germline ends. The CDR3 protein is CASSQVFEYSTDTQYF. The DNA for the CDR3 is TGTGCCAGCAGCCAAGTCTTCGAGTACAGCACAGATACGCAGTATTTT.

CDR3 in DNA: TGTGCCTGGTCTAGCGGAGACTACAATGAGCAGTTCTTC. Protein sequence: CAWSSGDYNEQFF. V usage is TRBV30 and J usage is TRBJ2-1; 7 bases map to TRBD2. This CDR3 is 13 amino acids long. The J segment lost 3 bases and the V segment lost 5 bases, leaving 4 bases of the junction unmatched. The germline V gene has CDR1 GTSNPN and CDR2 SVGIG (reference sequence).